This entry describes one T cell receptor (beta chain). Antigen: not known. The data originate from a study of beta chain features in type 1 diabetes. Overall study results and limits: Patients showed naive, central memory and Treg TCRB repertoires that appeared more similar than those of healthy donors. Reduced insertions and increased deletions marked VDJ junctions in type 1 diabetes patients. Researchers report that Type 1 diabetes patients had moderately but significantly shorter TCRB CDR3s across all four CD4+ subsets.

Expressed TCRB transcripts were sequenced because the isolated RNA had all been reverse transcribed beforehand. TCRdb keeps only in-frame clones here, not all; method: immunoSEQ multiplex PCR. The sample carries around 250,000 clones, 27% recorded once. The receptor's source is a man younger than 45 in good health. Input material: central memory CD4+ T cells from blood.

The CDR3 coding sequence is TGTGCCAGCAGCCAAGTGACAGGGGGCCTTGGGGCCAACGTCCTGACTTTC. Protein product: CASSQVTGGLGANVLTF. This sequence joins TRBV4-2 and TRBJ2-6; 10 bases align to TRBD1. Trimming cost V 1 base and J 3 bases; bases outside gene matches: 3. This CDR3 has 17 amino acids. Germline loops: CDR1 LGHNA, CDR2 YNFKEQ.